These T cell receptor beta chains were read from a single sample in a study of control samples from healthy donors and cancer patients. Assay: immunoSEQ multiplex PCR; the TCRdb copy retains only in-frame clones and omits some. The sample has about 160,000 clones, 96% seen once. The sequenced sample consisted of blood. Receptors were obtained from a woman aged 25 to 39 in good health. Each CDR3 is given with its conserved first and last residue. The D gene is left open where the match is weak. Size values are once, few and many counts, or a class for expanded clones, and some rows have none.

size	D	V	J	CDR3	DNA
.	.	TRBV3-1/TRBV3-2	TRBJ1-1	CASSPFRVGNTEAFF	TGTGCCAGCAGCCCCTTCAGGGTGGGGAACACTGAAGCTTTCTTT
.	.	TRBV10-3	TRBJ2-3	CAISPQGKATDTQYF	TGTGCCATCAGTCCTCAGGGAAAGGCCACAGATACGCAGTATTTT
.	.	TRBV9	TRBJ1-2	CASSVGRGFNYGYTF	TGTGCCAGCAGCGTAGGAAGGGGATTTAACTATGGCTACACCTTC
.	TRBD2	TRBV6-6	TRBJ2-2	CASSLQREGHGELFF	TGTGCCAGCAGTCTCCAGCGGGAGGGCCACGGGGAGCTGTTTTTT
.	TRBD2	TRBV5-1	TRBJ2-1	CASSLDGTSRSEEQFF	TGCGCCAGCAGCCTTGACGGGACTAGCCGGTCGGAGGAGCAGTTCTTC
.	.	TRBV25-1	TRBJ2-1	CASTRGGLENYNEQFF	TGTGCCAGCACCCGGGGAGGACTCGAGAACTACAATGAGCAGTTCTTC
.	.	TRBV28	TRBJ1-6	CASRRKIRDTNSPLHF	TGTGCCAGCAGGCGAAAGATCCGGGACACCAATTCACCCCTCCACTTT
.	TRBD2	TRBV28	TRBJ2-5	CASSLGGWETQYF	TGTGCCAGCAGTTTGGGGGGGTGGGAGACCCAGTACTTC
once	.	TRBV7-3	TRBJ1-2	CASSPLGCGYTF	TGTGCCAGCAGCCCCCTCGGATGTGGCTACACCTTC
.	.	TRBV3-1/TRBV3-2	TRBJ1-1	CASSQEQVTMNTEAFF	TGTGCCAGCAGCCAAGAACAGGTGACAATGAACACTGAAGCTTTCTTT
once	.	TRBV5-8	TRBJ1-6	CASSFRVGTNSPLHF	TGTGCCAGCAGCTTTCGTGTCGGCACCAATTCACCCCTCCACTTT
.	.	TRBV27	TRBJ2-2	CASSLGLGQRNTGELFF	TGTGCCAGCAGTTTAGGCCTGGGGCAGAGAAACACCGGGGAGCTGTTTTTT
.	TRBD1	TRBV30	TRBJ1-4	CAWSHKDRGNFVTNEKLFF	TGTGCCTGGAGTCATAAGGACAGGGGGAATTTTGTTACTAATGAAAAACTGTTTTTT
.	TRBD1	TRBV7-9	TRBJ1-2	CASSFGDSNYGYTF	TGTGCCAGCAGCTTTGGGGACAGCAACTATGGCTACACCTTC
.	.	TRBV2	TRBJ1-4	CASSLDSPGGEKLFF	TGTGCCAGCAGCTTAGATTCTCCCGGCGGTGAAAAACTGTTTTTT
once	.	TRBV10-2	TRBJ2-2	CASKGEGTGELFF	TGCGCCAGCAAGGGAGAGGGGACCGGGGAGCTGTTTTTT
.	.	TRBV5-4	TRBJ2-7	CASKGRDHYEQYF	TGTGCCAGCAAGGGGCGGGACCACTACGAGCAGTACTTC
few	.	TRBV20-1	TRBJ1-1	CSARDMAGVFF	TGCAGTGCTAGAGATATGGCAGGGGTGTTCTTT
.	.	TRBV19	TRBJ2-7	CASSIAGSPYEQYF	TGTGCCAGTAGTATAGCTGGCAGCCCCTACGAGCAGTACTTC
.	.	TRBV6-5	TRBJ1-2	CASGLSIYGYTF	TGTGCCAGTGGACTGAGTATCTATGGCTACACCTTC
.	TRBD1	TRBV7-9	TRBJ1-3	CASSRVRQGDGNTIYF	TGTGCCAGCAGCCGAGTGCGACAGGGAGATGGAAACACCATATATTTT
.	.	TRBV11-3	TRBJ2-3	CASSLSGRRADTQYF	TGTGCCAGCAGCTTGAGTGGGAGAAGGGCAGATACGCAGTATTTT
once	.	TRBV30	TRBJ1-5	CAWSQGQGIQPQHF	TGTGCCTGGAGTCAAGGGCAGGGGATCCAGCCCCAGCATTTT
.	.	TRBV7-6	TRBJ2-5	CASSLGGGQETQYF	TGTGCCAGCAGCTTGGGTGGGGGGCAAGAGACCCAGTACTTC
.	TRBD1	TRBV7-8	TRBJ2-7	CASSYGWSGGYEQYF	TGTGCCAGCAGCTACGGGTGGTCAGGGGGCTACGAGCAGTACTTC
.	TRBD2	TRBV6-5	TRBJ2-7	CASSHREGEQYF	TGTGCCAGCAGCCACCGGGAGGGCGAGCAGTACTTC
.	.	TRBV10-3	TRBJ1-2	CAISESWGFYGYTF	TGTGCCATCAGTGAGTCTTGGGGTTTCTATGGCTACACCTTC
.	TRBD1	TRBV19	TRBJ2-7	CATTGAGDYEQYF	TGTGCCACCACAGGGGCTGGGGACTACGAGCAGTACTTC
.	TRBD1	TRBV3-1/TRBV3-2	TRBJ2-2	CASRPQGIGELFF	TGTGCCAGCAGGCCACAGGGGATCGGGGAGCTGTTTTTT
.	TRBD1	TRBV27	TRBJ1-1	CASMRFEGQQNTEAFF	TGTGCCAGCATGCGCTTCGAGGGACAGCAGAACACTGAAGCTTTCTTT
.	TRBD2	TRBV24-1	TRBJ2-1	CATAPGTRVFNEQFF	TGTGCCACCGCCCCCGGGACTAGAGTTTTCAATGAGCAGTTCTTC
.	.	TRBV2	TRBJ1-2	CASQMGGRYGYTF	TGTGCCAGCCAGATGGGGGGCCGGTATGGCTACACCTTC
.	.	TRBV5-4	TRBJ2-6	CASSLAVANVLTF	TGTGCCAGCAGCTTGGCCGTGGCCAACGTCCTGACTTTC
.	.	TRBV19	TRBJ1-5	CASSIDGAYSNQPQHF	TGTGCCAGTAGTATAGATGGGGCGTATAGCAATCAGCCCCAGCATTTT
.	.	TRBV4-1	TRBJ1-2	CASRQARTQGYTF	TGCGCCAGCAGGCAAGCCAGGACCCAGGGCTACACCTTC
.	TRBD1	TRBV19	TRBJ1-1	CASSLHATGGRTEAFF	TGTGCCAGTAGTTTACACGCCACAGGGGGGAGAACTGAAGCTTTCTTT
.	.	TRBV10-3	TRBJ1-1	CAISGARNEYTEAFF	TGTGCCATCAGTGGGGCGCGGAACGAGTACACTGAAGCTTTCTTT
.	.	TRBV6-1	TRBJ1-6	CASSEAQGLDSPLHF	TGTGCCAGCAGTGAAGCGCAAGGTCTGGATTCACCCCTCCACTTT
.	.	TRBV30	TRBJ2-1	CAWSALRYNEQFF	TGTGCCTGGAGTGCCTTACGCTACAATGAGCAGTTCTTC
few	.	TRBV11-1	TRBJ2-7	CASSRRRPPYEQYF	TGTGCCAGCAGCCGCCGACGGCCACCTTACGAGCAGTACTTC
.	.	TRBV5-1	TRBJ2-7	CASSLGDFPYYEQYF	TGCGCCAGCAGCTTGGGGGACTTTCCTTACTACGAGCAGTACTTC
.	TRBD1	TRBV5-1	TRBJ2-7	CASSLRTGTTSYEQYF	TGCGCCAGCAGCCTACGGACAGGGACCACCTCCTACGAGCAGTACTTC
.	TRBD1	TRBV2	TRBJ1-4	CASSSETGANEKLFF	TGTGCCAGCAGTTCTGAGACAGGGGCTAATGAAAAACTGTTTTTT
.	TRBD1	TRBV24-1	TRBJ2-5	CATSDYSAGQGWETQYF	TGTGCCACCAGTGACTATTCTGCGGGACAGGGATGGGAGACCCAGTACTTC
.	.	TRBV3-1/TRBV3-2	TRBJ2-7	CASSQRRGGLQPYEQYF	TGTGCCAGCAGCCAACGAAGGGGGGGGCTACAGCCCTACGAGCAGTACTTC
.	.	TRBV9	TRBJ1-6	CASSVELKSSYNSPLHF	TGTGCCAGCAGCGTAGAATTGAAGAGCTCCTATAATTCACCCCTCCACTTT